The T cell receptor beta chain under discussion was sequenced for a study of spatial heterogeneity in lung cancer (dated by TCRdb to between 2017 and 2020). The study in broad terms: More beta-chain than alpha-chain transcripts were consistently detected, likely reflecting higher beta-chain transcript abundance. The study quantitatively compared TCR alpha and beta repertoires across multiple tumor regions, matched nontumor lung and blood in non-small cell lung cancer. The study linked features of the TCR repertoire to counts of nonsynonymous mutations, which were determined by whole-exome sequencing of tumor tissue. Both alpha and beta chains were TCR-sequenced in samples taken at surgery, namely 220 tumor regions, fewer than 80 matched nontumor lung samples and some 53 PBMC samples. In the raw uncorrected reads, each unique combination of TCR and UMI appeared more than ten times on average. A strong correlation was found between TCR transcript counts in tumor regions and a T cell transcriptional module score from matched bulk RNA-seq.

The germline V gene specifies SGHNT as CDR1 and YENEEA as CDR2. Trimming accounts for 4 bases at V and 3 bases at J, while the number of junction bases matched to no gene is 9. The CDR3 starts with the cysteine, ends with the phenylalanine, and has 16 residues. The only DNA kept is the CDR3, 48 bases in frame from the first base. The time point label, read with the paper, signifies: sample taken at primary tumor resection. Samples were obtained from over 70 patients with early-stage, untreated non-small cell lung cancer from the lung TRACERx cohort. Whole RNA extracted from tumor and nontumor lung tissue, or from cryopreserved PBMC samples, was used for TCR sequencing without cell sorting. Only patients with enough RNA available from two or more tumor regions were chosen for TCR sequencing. Before being selected, tumor and adjacent nontumor lung specimens were reviewed by a lung pathologist. The paper's findings and limits, for the study overall: A correlation was observed between the number of expanded intratumoral alpha and beta TCRs and the tumor nonsynonymous mutation count. Additional single-cell paired TCR alpha and beta sequencing was considered necessary to confirm, at a functional level, the hypothesis that regional TCRs recognize regional mutations. TCR-seq coverage of tumor T cells was estimated at only approximately 7% for alpha chains and about 13% for beta chains. Counts of ubiquitous and regional expanded TCRs were found to correlate with counts of ubiquitous and regional nonsynonymous mutations, respectively.

This clonotype was recorded at least ten times. This receptor's antigen is unknown. The input lacks base qualities; no much larger clone sits a single base away. Being off target in a library aimed at alpha chains, this beta chain has a size of little meaning. The protocol used for the library was 5' RACE. TCRdb shows the sequencer as NextSeq 500. The TCR library protocol attached a unique molecular identifier to each TCR cDNA molecule to allow correction of PCR and sequencing errors. On the study's bioinformatics: Decombinator tools were used for TCR identification, UMI-based error correction and CDR3 extraction. TCRs above a frequency of 2 per 1,000, corresponding to the top 1% of the tumor frequency distribution, were defined as expanded. Expanded tumor TCRs were classed as regional if statistically deemed absent (corrected P<0.05) from at least one tumor region, otherwise ubiquitous. Renyi diversity was computed with the R vegan package after each repertoire had been subsampled 100 times to 5,000 TCRs. CDR3 similarity networks were built from amino acid triplet string-kernel similarity, with CDR3s being connected when pairwise similarity was above 0.82. TCRdb passed the public sequencing reads through fastp at Q25 and MiXCR, retaining productive beta sequences. CDR3 protein duplicates are merged, each entry listing the most common genes and DNA. None of the V and J calls come from the authors' own analysis; TCRdb made them. Counted in this sample were roughly 2,200 distinct CDR3 sequences; 20% to 25% of them appeared once. Jointly, the top ten make up around 24% of the sample.

This sequence was found in a male donor with early-stage non-small cell lung cancer. The V gene is TRBV11-3 and the J gene is TRBJ2-3, with 8 junctional bases fitting TRBD1. The specimen was lung tumor tissue, collected at surgery. The DNA reads TGTGCCAGCAGCTCAGGACAGGGTTCTAATACAGATACGCAGTATTTT. Translated, it gives CASSSGQGSNTDTQYF. Here the CDR3 is joined to the reference TRBV11-3 and TRBJ2-3 genes, and the full variable domain is: EAGVVQSPRYKIIEKKQPVAFWCNPISGHNTLYWYLQNLGQGPELLIRYENEEAVDDSQLPKDRFSAERLKGVDSTLKIQPAELGDSAVYLCASSSGQGSNTDTQYFGPGTRLTVL.